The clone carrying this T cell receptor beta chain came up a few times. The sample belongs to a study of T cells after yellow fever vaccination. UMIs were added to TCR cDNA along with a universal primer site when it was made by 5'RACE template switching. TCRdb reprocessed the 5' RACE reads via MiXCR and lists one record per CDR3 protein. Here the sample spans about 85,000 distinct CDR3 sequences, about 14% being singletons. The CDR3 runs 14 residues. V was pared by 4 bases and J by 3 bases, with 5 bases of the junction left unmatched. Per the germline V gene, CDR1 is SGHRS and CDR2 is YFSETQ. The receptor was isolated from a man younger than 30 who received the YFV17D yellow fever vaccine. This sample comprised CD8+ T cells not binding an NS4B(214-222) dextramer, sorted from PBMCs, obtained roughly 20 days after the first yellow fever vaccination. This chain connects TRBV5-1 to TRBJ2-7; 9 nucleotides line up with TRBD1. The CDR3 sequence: CASSAGTGSYEQYF. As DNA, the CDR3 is TGCGCCAGCAGCGCCGGGACAGGGAGCTACGAGCAGTACTTC.